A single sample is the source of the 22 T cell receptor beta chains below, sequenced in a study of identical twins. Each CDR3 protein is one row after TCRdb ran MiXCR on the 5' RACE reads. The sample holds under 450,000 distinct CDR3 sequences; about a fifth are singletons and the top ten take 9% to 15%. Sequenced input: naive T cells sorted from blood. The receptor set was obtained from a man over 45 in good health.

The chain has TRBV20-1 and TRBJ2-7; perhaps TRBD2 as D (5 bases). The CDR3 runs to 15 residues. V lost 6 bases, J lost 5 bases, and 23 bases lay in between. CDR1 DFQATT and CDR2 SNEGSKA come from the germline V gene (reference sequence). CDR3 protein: CSADGRLRAADEQYF. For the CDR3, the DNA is TGCAGTGCCGATGGGCGGTTGCGGGCGGCGGACGAGCAGTACTTC.

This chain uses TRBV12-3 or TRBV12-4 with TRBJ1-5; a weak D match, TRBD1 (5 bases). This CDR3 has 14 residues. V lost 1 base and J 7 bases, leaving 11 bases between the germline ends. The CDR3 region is CASSLEGARQPQHF. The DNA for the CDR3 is TGTGCCAGCAGTTTAGAAGGGGCCCGACAGCCCCAGCATTTT.

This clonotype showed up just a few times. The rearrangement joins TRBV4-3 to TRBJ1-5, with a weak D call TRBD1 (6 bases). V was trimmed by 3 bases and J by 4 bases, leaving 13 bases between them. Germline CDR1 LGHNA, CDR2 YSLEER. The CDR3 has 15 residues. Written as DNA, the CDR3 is TGCGCCAGCAGCCAGAAACTTCAGGGGAATCAGCCCCAGCATTTT. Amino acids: CASSQKLQGNQPQHF.

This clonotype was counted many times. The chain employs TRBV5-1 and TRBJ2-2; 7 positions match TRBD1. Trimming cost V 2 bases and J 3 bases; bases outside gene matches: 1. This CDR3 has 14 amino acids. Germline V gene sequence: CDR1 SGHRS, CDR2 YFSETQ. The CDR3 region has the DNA TGCGCCAGCAGCTTAAGGGGGCACACCGGGGAGCTGTTTTTT. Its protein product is CASSLRGHTGELFF.

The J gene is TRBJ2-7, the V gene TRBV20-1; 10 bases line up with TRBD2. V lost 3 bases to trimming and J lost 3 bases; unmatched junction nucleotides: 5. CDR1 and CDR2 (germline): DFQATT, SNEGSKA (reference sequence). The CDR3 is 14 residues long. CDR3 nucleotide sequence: TGCAGTGCTAGCGTAGCGGGAGGCCTCTACGAGCAGTACTTC. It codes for CSASVAGGLYEQYF.

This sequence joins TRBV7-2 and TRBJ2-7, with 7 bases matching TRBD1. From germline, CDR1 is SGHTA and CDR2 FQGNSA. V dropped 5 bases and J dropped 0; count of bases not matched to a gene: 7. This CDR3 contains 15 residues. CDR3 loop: CASSASGTDSYEQYF. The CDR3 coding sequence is TGTGCCAGCAGCGCTTCCGGGACAGACTCCTACGAGCAGTACTTC.

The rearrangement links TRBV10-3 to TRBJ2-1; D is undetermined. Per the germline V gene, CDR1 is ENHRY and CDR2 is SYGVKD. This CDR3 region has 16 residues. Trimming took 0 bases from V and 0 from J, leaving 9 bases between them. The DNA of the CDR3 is TGTGCCATCAGTGAGTCCGACCAGAGCTCCTACAATGAGCAGTTCTTC. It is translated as CAISESDQSSYNEQFF.

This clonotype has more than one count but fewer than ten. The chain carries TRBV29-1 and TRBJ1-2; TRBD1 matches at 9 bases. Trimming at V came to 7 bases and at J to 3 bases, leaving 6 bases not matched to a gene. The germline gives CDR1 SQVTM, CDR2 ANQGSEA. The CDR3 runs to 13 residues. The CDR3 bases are TGCAGCGGAGCGGACAGGGGACACTATGGCTACACCTTC. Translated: CSGADRGHYGYTF.

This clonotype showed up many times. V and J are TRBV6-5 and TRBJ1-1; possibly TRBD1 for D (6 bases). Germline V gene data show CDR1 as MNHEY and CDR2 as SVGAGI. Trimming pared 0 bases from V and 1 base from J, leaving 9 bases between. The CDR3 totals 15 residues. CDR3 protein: CASSYSRRGNTEAFF. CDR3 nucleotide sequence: TGTGCCAGCAGTTACTCGCGCAGGGGGAACACTGAAGCTTTCTTT.

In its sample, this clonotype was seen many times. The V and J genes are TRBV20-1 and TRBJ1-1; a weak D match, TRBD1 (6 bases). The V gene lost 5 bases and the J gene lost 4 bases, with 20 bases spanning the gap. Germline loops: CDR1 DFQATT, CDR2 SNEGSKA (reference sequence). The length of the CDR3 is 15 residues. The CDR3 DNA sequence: TGCAGTGCTTGGGGGGCCATGAAACTGGGCACTGAAGCTTTCTTT. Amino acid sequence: CSAWGAMKLGTEAFF.

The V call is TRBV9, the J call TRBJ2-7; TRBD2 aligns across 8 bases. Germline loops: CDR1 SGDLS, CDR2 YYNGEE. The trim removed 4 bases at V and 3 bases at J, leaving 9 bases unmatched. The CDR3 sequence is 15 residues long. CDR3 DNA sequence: TGTGCCAGCAGCATTAGCGGGGACGGTCTCTACGAGCAGTACTTC. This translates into CASSISGDGLYEQYF.

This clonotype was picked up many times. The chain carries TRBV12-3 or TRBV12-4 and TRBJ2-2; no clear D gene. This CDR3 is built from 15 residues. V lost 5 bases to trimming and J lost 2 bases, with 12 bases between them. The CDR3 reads CASSTRARNTGELFF. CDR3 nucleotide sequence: TGTGCCAGCAGTACGCGCGCACGTAACACCGGGGAGCTGTTTTTT.

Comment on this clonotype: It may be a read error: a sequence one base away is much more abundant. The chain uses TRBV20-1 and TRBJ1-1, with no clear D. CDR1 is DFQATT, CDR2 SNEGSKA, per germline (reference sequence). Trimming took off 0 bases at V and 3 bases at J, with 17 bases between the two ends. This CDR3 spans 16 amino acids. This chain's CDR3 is CSARDPLAREHTEAFF. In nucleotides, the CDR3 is TGCAGTGCTAGAGACCCCCTCGCGAGGGAACACACTGAAGCTTTCTTT.

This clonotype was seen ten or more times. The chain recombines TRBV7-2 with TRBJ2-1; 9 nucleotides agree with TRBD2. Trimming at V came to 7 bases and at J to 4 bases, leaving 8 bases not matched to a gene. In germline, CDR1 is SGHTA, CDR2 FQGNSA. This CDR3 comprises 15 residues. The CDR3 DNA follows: TGTGCCAGCACCGTACCGGGACTAGCTTACAATGAGCAGTTCTTC. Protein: CASTVPGLAYNEQFF.

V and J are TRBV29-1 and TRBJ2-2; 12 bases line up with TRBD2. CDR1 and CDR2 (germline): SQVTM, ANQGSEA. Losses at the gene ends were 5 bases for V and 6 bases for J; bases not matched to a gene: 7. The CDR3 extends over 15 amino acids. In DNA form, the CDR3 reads TGCAGCGTTATCGGACTAGCGGGAAGGGCCGGGGAGCTGTTTTTT. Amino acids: CSVIGLAGRAGELFF.

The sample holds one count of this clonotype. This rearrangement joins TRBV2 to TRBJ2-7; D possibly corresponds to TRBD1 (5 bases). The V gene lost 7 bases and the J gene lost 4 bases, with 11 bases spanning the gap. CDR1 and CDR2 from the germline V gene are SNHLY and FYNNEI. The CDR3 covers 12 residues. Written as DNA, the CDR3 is TGTGCCAGCAACCCGACAGTTTACGAGCAGTACTTC. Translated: CASNPTVYEQYF.

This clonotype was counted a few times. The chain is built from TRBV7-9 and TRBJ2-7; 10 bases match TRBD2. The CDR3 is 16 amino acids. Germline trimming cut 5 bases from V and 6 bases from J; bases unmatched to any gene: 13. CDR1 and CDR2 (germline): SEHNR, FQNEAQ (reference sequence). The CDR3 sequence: CASSPNSGRTLGEQYF. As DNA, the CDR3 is TGTGCCAGCAGCCCCAATAGCGGGAGGACCCTAGGCGAGCAGTACTTC.

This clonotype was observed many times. CDR3 in DNA: TGCGCCAGCAGCCAGTCCGTACAGGGGCCGTTAGAGACCCAGTACTTC. Its protein is CASSQSVQGPLETQYF. This sequence joins TRBV4-1 and TRBJ2-5, with TRBD1 matching over 7 bases. The CDR3 is made up of 16 amino acids. The junction had 11 bases not matched to a gene; V was cut back by 3 bases and J by 4 bases. Germline V gene sequence: CDR1 MGHRA, CDR2 YSYEKL.

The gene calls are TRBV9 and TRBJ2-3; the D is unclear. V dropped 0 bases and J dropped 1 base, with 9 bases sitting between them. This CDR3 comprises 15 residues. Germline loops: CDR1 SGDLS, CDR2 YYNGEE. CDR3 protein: CASSVGRQRTDTQYF. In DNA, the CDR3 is TGTGCCAGCAGCGTAGGTCGGCAGCGCACAGATACGCAGTATTTT.

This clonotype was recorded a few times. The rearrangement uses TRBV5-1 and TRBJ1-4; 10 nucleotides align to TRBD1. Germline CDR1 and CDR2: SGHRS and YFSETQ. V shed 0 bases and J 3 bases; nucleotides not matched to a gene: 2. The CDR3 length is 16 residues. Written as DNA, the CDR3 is TGCGCCAGCAGCTTGGCCGGGACAGGGGCTAATGAAAAACTGTTTTTT. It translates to CASSLAGTGANEKLFF.

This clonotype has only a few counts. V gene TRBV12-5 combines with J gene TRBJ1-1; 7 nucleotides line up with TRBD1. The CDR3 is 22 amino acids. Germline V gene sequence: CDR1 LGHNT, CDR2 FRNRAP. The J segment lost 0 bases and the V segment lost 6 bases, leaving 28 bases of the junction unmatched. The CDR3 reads CASGLATFGRGFRFLMNTEAFF. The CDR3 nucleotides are TGTGCTAGTGGACTTGCTACCTTCGGCAGGGGGTTTAGATTCCTCATGAACACTGAAGCTTTCTTT.

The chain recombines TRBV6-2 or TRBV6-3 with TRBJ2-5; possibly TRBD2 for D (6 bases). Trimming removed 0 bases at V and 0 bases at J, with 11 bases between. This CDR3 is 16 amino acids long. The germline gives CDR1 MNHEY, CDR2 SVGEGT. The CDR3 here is CASSYSGLLYQETQYF. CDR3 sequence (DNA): TGTGCCAGCAGTTACTCGGGACTGCTGTACCAAGAGACCCAGTACTTC.